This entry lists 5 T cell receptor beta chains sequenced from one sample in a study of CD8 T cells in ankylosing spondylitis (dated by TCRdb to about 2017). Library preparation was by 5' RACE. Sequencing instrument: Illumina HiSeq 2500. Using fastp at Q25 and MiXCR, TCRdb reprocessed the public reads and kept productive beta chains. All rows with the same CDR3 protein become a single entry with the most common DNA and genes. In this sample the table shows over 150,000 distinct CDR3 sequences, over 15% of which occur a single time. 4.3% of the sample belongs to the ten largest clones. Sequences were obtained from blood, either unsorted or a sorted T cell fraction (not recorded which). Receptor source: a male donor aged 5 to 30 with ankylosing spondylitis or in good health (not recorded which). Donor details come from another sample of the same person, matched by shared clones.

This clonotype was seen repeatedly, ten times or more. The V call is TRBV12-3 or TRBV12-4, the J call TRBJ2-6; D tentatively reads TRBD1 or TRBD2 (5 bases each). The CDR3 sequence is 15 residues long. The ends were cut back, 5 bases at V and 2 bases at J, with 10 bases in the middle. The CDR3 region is CASSKGDAGANVLTF. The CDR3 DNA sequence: TGTGCCAGCAGTAAAGGGGACGCTGGGGCCAACGTCCTGACTTTC.

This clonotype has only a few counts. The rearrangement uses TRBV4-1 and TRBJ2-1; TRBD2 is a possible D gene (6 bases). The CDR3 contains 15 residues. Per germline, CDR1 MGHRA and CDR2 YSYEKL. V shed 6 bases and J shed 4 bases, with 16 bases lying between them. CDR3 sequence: CASRPSGFLYNEQFF. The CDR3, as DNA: TGCGCCAGCAGGCCAAGCGGGTTCCTTTACAATGAGCAGTTCTTC.

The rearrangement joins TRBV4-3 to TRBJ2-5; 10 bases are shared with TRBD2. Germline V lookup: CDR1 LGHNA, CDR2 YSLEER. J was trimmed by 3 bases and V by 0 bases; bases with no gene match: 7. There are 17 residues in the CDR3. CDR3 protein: CASSQEDWTSGKETQYF. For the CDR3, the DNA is TGCGCCAGCAGCCAAGAAGACTGGACTAGCGGAAAAGAGACCCAGTACTTC.

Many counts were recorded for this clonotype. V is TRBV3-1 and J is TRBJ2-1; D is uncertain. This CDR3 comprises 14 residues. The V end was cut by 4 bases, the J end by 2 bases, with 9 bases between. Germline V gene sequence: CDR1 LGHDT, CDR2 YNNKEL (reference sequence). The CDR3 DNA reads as TGTGCCAGCAGCCTCAGCGTACCCTACAATGAGCAGTTCTTC. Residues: CASSLSVPYNEQFF.

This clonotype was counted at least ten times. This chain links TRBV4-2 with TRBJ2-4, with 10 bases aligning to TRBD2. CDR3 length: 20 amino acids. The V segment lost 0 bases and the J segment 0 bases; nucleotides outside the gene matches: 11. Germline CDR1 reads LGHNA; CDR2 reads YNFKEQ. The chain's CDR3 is CASSQDWVAGGILAKNIQYF. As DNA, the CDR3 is TGTGCCAGCAGCCAAGATTGGGTAGCGGGGGGTATTCTAGCCAAAAACATTCAGTACTTC.